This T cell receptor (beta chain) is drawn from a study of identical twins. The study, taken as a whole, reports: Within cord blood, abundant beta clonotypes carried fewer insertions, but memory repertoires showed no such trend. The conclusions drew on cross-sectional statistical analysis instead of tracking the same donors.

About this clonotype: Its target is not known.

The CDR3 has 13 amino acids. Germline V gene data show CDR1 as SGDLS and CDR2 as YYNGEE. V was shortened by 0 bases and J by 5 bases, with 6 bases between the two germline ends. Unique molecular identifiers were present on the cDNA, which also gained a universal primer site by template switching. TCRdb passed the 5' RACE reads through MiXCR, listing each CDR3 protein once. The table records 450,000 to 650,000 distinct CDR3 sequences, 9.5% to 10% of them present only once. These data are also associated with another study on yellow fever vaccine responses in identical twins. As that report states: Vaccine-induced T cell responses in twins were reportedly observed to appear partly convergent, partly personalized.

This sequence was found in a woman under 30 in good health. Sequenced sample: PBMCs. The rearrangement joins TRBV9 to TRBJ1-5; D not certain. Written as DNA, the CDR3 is TGTGCCAGCAGCGTAGATACGGATCAGCCCCAGCATTTT. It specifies CASSVDTDQPQHF.